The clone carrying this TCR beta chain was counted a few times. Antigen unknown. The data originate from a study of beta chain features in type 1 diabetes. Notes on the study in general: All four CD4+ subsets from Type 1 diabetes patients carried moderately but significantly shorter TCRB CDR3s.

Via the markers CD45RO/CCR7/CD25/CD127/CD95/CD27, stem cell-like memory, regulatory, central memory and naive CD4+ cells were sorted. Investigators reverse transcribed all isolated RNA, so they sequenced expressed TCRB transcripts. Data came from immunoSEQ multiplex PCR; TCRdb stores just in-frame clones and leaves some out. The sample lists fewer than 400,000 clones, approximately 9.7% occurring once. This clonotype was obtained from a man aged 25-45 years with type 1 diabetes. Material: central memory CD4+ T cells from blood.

The CDR3 coding sequence is TGCGCCAGCAGCTTGGACGGATTCAGGGGGCTGAACACTGAAGCTTTCTTT. It specifies CASSLDGFRGLNTEAFF. V is TRBV5-1 and J is TRBJ1-1; 8 bases align to TRBD1. J was trimmed by 0 bases and V by 0 bases; bases with no gene match: 7. From germline, CDR1 is SGHRS and CDR2 YFSETQ. The length of the CDR3 is 17 residues.